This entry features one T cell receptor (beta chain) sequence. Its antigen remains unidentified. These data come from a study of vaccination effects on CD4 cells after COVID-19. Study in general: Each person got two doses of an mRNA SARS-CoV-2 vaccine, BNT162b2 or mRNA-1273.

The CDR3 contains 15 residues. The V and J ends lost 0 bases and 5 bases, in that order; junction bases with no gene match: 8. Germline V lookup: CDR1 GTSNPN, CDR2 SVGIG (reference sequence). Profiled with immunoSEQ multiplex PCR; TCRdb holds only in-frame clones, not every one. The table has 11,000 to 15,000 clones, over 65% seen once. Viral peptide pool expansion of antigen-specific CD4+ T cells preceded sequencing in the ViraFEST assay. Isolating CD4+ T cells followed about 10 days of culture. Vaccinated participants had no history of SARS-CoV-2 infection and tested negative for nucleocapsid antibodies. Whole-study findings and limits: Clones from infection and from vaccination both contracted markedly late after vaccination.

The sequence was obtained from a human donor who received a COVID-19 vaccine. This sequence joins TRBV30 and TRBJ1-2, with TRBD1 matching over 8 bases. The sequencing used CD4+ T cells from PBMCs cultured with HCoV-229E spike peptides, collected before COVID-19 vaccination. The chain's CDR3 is CAWSVDRATPYGYTF. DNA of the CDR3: TGTGCCTGGAGTGTGGACAGGGCAACTCCATATGGCTACACCTTC.